This T cell receptor beta chain was profiled in a study of T cells in Graves' hyperthyroidism and ophthalmopathy. Study outcomes and limitations: From stable hyperthyroidism, ophthalmopathy was separated by a 13 V-J model. Most thyroid clonotypes that were expanded above 0.001 also turned up in blood.

The CDR3 consists of 14 residues. Germline values: CDR1 LNHDA, CDR2 SQIVND (reference sequence). The V end was cut by 3 bases, the J end by 5 bases, with 13 bases between. Remarks on this clonotype: Its antigen is unidentified.

RNA transcripts were the template for amplifying TCR beta CDR3 regions. During a first-round RT-PCR of the TCR CDR3, the HTBI primer set was used. TCRdb re-called the multiplex PCR reads with MiXCR, one entry per CDR3 protein. The profile shows hundreds of thousands of distinct CDR3 sequences, 12% to 15% of them singletons. The source of this sequence is a woman in her late teens or twenties with Graves' hyperthyroidism. The V call is TRBV19, the J call TRBJ1-1; TRBD1 might be the D (6 bases). What was sequenced was blood. The CDR3 sequence is CASSMRGRGTEAFF. The CDR3 DNA reads as TGTGCCAGTAGTATGCGGGGGAGGGGGACTGAAGCTTTCTTT.